Following are 14 T cell receptor beta chains from one sample sequenced in a study of technical replicates of blood from several donors. Clones were read by immunoSEQ multiplex PCR, and TCRdb kept only the in-frame ones, dropping some. The repertoire consists of just under 85,000 clones, with roughly nine tenths occurring once and the leading ten covering 0.25%. The sample taken for sequencing was T cells isolated from PBMCs. These TCRs come from a human donor in good health.

Concerning this clone: Other nucleotide sequences in the sample specify the same CDR3. This chain links TRBV6-5 with TRBJ1-5, with a possible D match to TRBD1 (5 bases). V dropped 2 bases and J dropped 4 bases, with 6 bases sitting between them. The CDR3 runs 13 residues. Germline V lookup: CDR1 MNHEY, CDR2 SVGAGI. CDR3 nucleotides: TGTGCCAGCAGTTACCGGGGGAATCAGCCCCAGCATTTT. Protein product: CASSYRGNQPQHF.

The chain combines TRBV29-1 with TRBJ2-1; maybe TRBD2 (5 bases). Germline CDR1 is SQVTM and CDR2 is ANQGSEA. CDR3 length: 12 amino acids. V lost 8 bases and J 3 bases, leaving 11 bases between the germline ends. The CDR3 DNA is TGCAGCCTTAGTCGGGGCTACAATGAGCAGTTCTTC. As protein: CSLSRGYNEQFF.

The V call is TRBV28, the J call TRBJ2-4; TRBD1 agrees at 11 bases. Trimming removed 5 bases from V and 9 bases from J; junction bases left unmatched: 9. Germline lookup yields CDR1 MDHEN and CDR2 SYDVKM. The CDR3 totals 15 residues. The CDR3 loop reads CASSPPRDRGAIQYF. The CDR3 nucleotides are TGTGCCAGCAGTCCACCTCGGGACAGGGGGGCCATTCAGTACTTC.

V is TRBV9 and J is TRBJ1-1, with D perhaps matching TRBD1 (5 bases). Germline CDR1 is SGDLS and CDR2 is YYNGEE. CDR3 length: 14 amino acids. V lost 3 bases, J lost 5 bases, and 14 bases lay in between. The CDR3 here is CASSAGQGGTEAFF. The CDR3 nucleotides are TGTGCCAGCAGCGCAGGTCAGGGTGGAACTGAAGCTTTCTTT.

The chain joins TRBV10-2 to TRBJ2-7; 7 bases map to TRBD2. CDR1 is WSHSY and CDR2 is SAAADI in the germline V gene. CDR3 length: 13 residues. With 7 bases clipped from V and 0 bases from J, the junction kept 3 bases outside the gene matches. The CDR3 DNA sequence: TGCGCCAGCACGGGGGGAAGCTCCTACGAGCAGTACTTC. Amino acids: CASTGGSSYEQYF.

V is TRBV9 and J is TRBJ1-2; 9 positions match TRBD1. V lost 3 bases and J lost 3; bases outside the gene matches: 6. Germline V gene lookup returns CDR1 SGDLS and CDR2 YYNGEE. The CDR3 is made up of 15 amino acids. DNA for the CDR3: TGTGCCAGCAGCGCGGGACAGGGAGCGGACTATGGCTACACCTTC. Translation gives CASSAGQGADYGYTF.

The chain has TRBV7-9 and TRBJ1-1; D gene ambiguous. V lost 6 bases, J lost 0 bases, and 5 bases lay in between. Per the germline V gene, CDR1 is SEHNR and CDR2 is FQNEAQ (reference sequence). CDR3 length: 12 residues. The CDR3 loop reads CASSPVNTEAFF. CDR3 DNA: TGTGCCAGCAGTCCGGTGAACACTGAAGCTTTCTTT.

The V call is TRBV12-5, the J call TRBJ1-5; D may be TRBD1 (6 bases). CDR1 and CDR2 from the germline V gene are LGHNT and FRNRAP. The CDR3 is made up of 16 amino acids. Trimming shortened V by 0 bases and J by 3 bases, and 12 bases separated the two germline ends. The CDR3 is CASGLVLGQPNQPQHF. The CDR3 coding sequence is TGTGCTAGTGGTTTGGTACTCGGACAGCCCAATCAGCCCCAGCATTTT.

The chain uses TRBV11-2 and TRBJ2-7, with TRBD1 matching over 9 bases. Germline values: CDR1 SGHAT, CDR2 FQNNGV. V was clipped by 3 bases and J by 4 bases; unmatched bases: 1. CDR3 size: 13 residues. The CDR3 bases are TGTGCCAGCAGCTTTGGGACAGGGTACGAGCAGTACTTC. Its translation: CASSFGTGYEQYF.

The V and J genes are TRBV11-2 and TRBJ2-7, with TRBD1 matching 7 bases. The ends lost 4 bases at V and 3 bases at J; junction bases unmatched: 18. Germline V gives CDR1 SGHAT, CDR2 FQNNGV. The CDR3 length is 18 residues. CDR3 bases: TGTGCCAGCAGCTCCCTCCGACACAGGGGCCCCAATCGCTACGAGCAGTACTTC. Translation gives CASSSLRHRGPNRYEQYF.

The chain has TRBV5-1 and TRBJ2-7, with 11 bases matching TRBD2. V lost 3 bases and J lost 0; bases outside the gene matches: 5. Germline CDR1 and CDR2: SGHRS and YFSETQ. This CDR3 has 16 residues. The CDR3 is CASSWATSGSSYEQYF. The CDR3 bases are TGCGCCAGCAGCTGGGCCACTAGCGGGAGCTCCTACGAGCAGTACTTC.

V gene TRBV6-6 combines with J gene TRBJ1-1; unclear D gene. The CDR3 spans 14 residues. The V end lost 5 bases, the J end lost 1 base, and 11 bases lay between the germline ends. Germline CDR1 and CDR2: MNHNY and SVGAGI (reference sequence). The CDR3 spells CASSTGVTNTEAFF. CDR3 in DNA: TGTGCCAGCAGTACCGGGGTGACGAACACTGAAGCTTTCTTT.

The chain joins TRBV7-9 to TRBJ2-7, with D possibly TRBD2 on 6 matching bases. This CDR3 spans 15 amino acids. The germline CDR1 and CDR2 sequences are SEHNR and FQNEAQ (reference sequence). V lost 0 bases and J lost 6, with 15 bases in between. This CDR3 is CASSLAGGPPSEQYF. The DNA of the CDR3 is TGTGCCAGCAGCTTAGCGGGGGGTCCTCCCTCCGAGCAGTACTTC.

The chain employs TRBV9 and TRBJ1-2; 10 bases map to TRBD1. The CDR3 sequence is 15 residues long. Germline loops: CDR1 SGDLS, CDR2 YYNGEE. J gave up 4 bases and V 2 bases, and 5 bases lay outside the gene matches. CDR3 amino acids: CASSVIGTGAYGYTF. The CDR3 DNA reads TGTGCCAGCAGCGTTATTGGGACAGGGGCCTATGGCTACACCTTC.